The next 20 T cell receptor beta chains were all read from a single sample in a study of T cell responses to AZD1222 COVID-19 vaccine. Some clones are missing from TCRdb's copy, which holds only in-frame ones; the method was immunoSEQ multiplex PCR. This table has about 150,000 clones, 75% to 90% appearing once. The input for sequencing was peripheral blood, taken after recovery from COVID-19. These receptors were collected from an adult who had recovered from COVID-19.

Written as DNA, the CDR3 is TGTGCCACCAGTGATTTGCTGTCCGGTAATAGGGAGGGGGCAAAGGGAACCGGGGAGCTGTTTTTT. This translates into CATSDLLSGNREGAKGTGELFF. V and J are TRBV24-1 and TRBJ2-2; the D gene could be TRBD1 or TRBD2 (7 bases each). V lost 0 bases and J lost 5, with 30 bases in between. This CDR3 is 22 amino acids long. Germline values: CDR1 KGHDR, CDR2 SFDVKD.

The chain uses TRBV2 and TRBJ2-7, with 10 bases matching TRBD1. CDR1 is SNHLY and CDR2 is FYNNEI in the germline V gene. After removal of 7 bases from V and 2 bases from J, the junction contained 5 bases not matched to a gene. This CDR3 has 14 residues. The CDR3 bases are TGTGCCAGCACCAGGACAGGGGGGACCTACGAGCAGTACTTC. Protein sequence: CASTRTGGTYEQYF.

This chain joins TRBV6-2 or TRBV6-3 and TRBJ2-1, with D uncertain. Trimming left V 4 bases short and J 10 bases short, with 8 bases between. CDR3 size: 11 residues. CDR1 is MNHEY, CDR2 SVGEGT, per germline. The CDR3 reads CASSSLREQFF. CDR3 in DNA: TGTGCCAGCAGTTCCCTTCGGGAGCAGTTCTTC.

J is TRBJ1-5 and V is TRBV2; tentatively, D is TRBD1 (6 bases). CDR1 SNHLY and CDR2 FYNNEI come from the germline V gene. The CDR3 length is 15 residues. Between the trimmed V and J ends, which lost 6 bases and 1 base, there was a span of 13 bases. CDR3 sequence (DNA): TGTGCCAGCAGGAACAGGGCGCTGAGCAATCAGCCCCAGCATTTT. Protein product: CASRNRALSNQPQHF.

This clone was picked up one time. The chain carries TRBV5-5 and TRBJ1-1, with D unresolved. The V and J ends lost 4 bases and 5 bases respectively, with 21 bases between them. Germline CDR1 reads SGHKS; CDR2 reads YYEKEE (reference sequence). This CDR3 comprises 16 residues. The CDR3 region is CASSQLGEVTVTEAFF. The CDR3 DNA reads as TGTGCCAGCAGCCAGCTGGGTGAAGTGACGGTAACTGAAGCTTTCTTT. The full variable domain, rest sourced from reference TRBV5-5 and TRBJ1-1, is DAGVTQSPTHLIKTRGQQVTLRCSPISGHKSVSWYQQVLGQGPQFIFQYYEKEERGRGNFPDRFSARQFPNYSSELNVNALLLGDSALYLCASSQLGEVTVTEAFFGQGTRLTVV.

In its sample, this clone was seen a few times. In DNA form, the CDR3 reads TGTGCCAGTAGTCGTATTGGGTCAGGGGCTAATGAAAAACTGTTTTTT. Its translation: CASSRIGSGANEKLFF. The genes are TRBV19 and TRBJ1-4; D might be TRBD1 (6 bases). Trimming left V 5 bases short and J 3 bases short, with 16 bases between. Germline V CDR1 and CDR2: LNHDA, SQIVND (reference sequence). This CDR3 spans 16 amino acids. Full variable domain (remainder filled in from reference TRBV19 and TRBJ1-4): DGGITQSPKYLFRKEGQNVTLSCEQNLNHDAMYWYRQDPGQGLRLIYYSQIVNDFQKGDIAEGYSVSREKKESFPLTVTSAQKNPTAFYLCASSRIGSGANEKLFFGSGTQLSVL.

The V call is TRBV11-2, the J call TRBJ1-1; no clear D gene. This CDR3 contains 14 residues. Deletions cut 1 base from V and 1 base from J, with 7 bases between. Germline V lookup: CDR1 SGHAT, CDR2 FQNNGV. The CDR3 loop reads CASSLAVRNTEAFF. The CDR3, as DNA: TGTGCCAGCAGCTTAGCTGTACGGAACACTGAAGCTTTCTTT.

The rearrangement joins TRBV19 to TRBJ2-5; TRBD2 matches at 10 bases. The V and J ends lost 4 bases and 8 bases, in that order; junction bases with no gene match: 10. Germline assignment: CDR1 LNHDA and CDR2 SQIVND (reference sequence). The CDR3 has 15 residues. The CDR3 bases are TGTGCCAGTAGTACTCCCGCTAGCGGGGGTCGAACCCAGTACTTC. Translated, it gives CASSTPASGGRTQYF.

The CDR3 loop reads CASSPRGSEQYF. For the CDR3, the DNA is TGTGCCAGCAGCCCCAGGGGTTCCGAGCAGTACTTC. V gene TRBV7-9 combines with J gene TRBJ2-7, with a possible D match to TRBD1 (6 bases). CDR3 length equals 12 residues. Germline CDR1 SEHNR, CDR2 FQNEAQ (reference sequence). Trimming cost V 5 bases and J 6 bases, with 11 bases left between them.

This clone was seen just once. The identical CDR3 is also encoded by other nucleotide sequences in the sample. V gene TRBV5-1 combines with J gene TRBJ1-5; D is possibly TRBD1 (6 bases). The CDR3 length is 14 residues. Trimming stripped 2 bases from V and 5 bases from J, with 11 bases between. Germline V gives CDR1 SGHRS, CDR2 YFSETQ. The CDR3 DNA reads TGCGCCAGCAGCTTAGGGGGGACGGATCAGCCCCAGCATTTT. Its translation: CASSLGGTDQPQHF.

This clone appeared a single time. The chain carries TRBV12-5 and TRBJ2-7; D perhaps matches TRBD1 (6 bases). Germline V CDR1 and CDR2: LGHNT, FRNRAP. Deletions cut 4 bases from V and 2 bases from J, with 6 bases between. There are 12 residues in the CDR3. CDR3 protein: CASGWTAYEQYF. CDR3 sequence (DNA): TGTGCTAGTGGTTGGACAGCCTACGAGCAGTACTTC.

This sequence joins TRBV4-2 and TRBJ1-4; 8 bases are a match to TRBD1. Trimming took 4 bases from V and 8 from J; bases not matched to a gene: 9. CDR1 is LGHNA and CDR2 is YNFKEQ in the germline V gene. This CDR3 contains 15 residues. CDR3 DNA: TGTGCCAGCAGCCCAGCAGGGGGCGTCGGGGAAAAACTGTTTTTT. Its protein is CASSPAGGVGEKLFF.

The chain is built from TRBV7-8 and TRBJ2-1, with 7 bases matching TRBD2. V was clipped by 4 bases and J by 6 bases; unmatched bases: 9. The CDR3 runs to 15 residues. CDR1 is SGHVS, CDR2 FQNEAQ, per germline. The CDR3 protein is CASSSKRGAANEQFF. The CDR3 coding sequence is TGTGCCAGCAGCTCTAAGCGGGGTGCCGCCAATGAGCAGTTCTTC.

This chain connects TRBV28 to TRBJ1-2; a weak D match, TRBD1 (6 bases). V was trimmed by 5 bases and J by 7 bases, leaving 11 bases between them. The germline V gene has CDR1 MDHEN and CDR2 SYDVKM. The length of the CDR3 is 12 residues. The CDR3 nucleotides read TGTGCCAGCAGTCGCAGGGGTCTTGGCTACACCTTC. Protein sequence: CASSRRGLGYTF.

The V gene is TRBV6-5, the J gene TRBJ2-7, with no clear D. CDR3 length equals 11 residues. Germline V gene data show CDR1 as MNHEY and CDR2 as SVGAGI. Trimming cost V 4 bases and J 3 bases, with 4 bases left between them. Written as DNA, the CDR3 is TGTGCCAGCAGTTCCATCTACGAGCAGTACTTC. This sequence encodes CASSSIYEQYF.

This clone has only one observation. The chain carries TRBV7-9 and TRBJ2-2; TRBD2 might be the D (7 bases). CDR3 size: 18 residues. The germline gives CDR1 SEHNR, CDR2 FQNEAQ (reference sequence). V dropped 5 bases and J dropped 0 bases, with 19 bases sitting between them. The CDR3 region has the DNA TGTGCCAGCAGCACCTCAGGGGCCGGGACTACGAACACCGGGGAGCTGTTTTTT. Its protein product is CASSTSGAGTTNTGELFF. The complete variable domain, with remaining parts taken from reference TRBV7-9 and TRBJ2-2, reads DTGVSQNPRHKITKRGQNVTFRCDPISEHNRLYWYRQTLGQGPEFLTYFQNEAQLEKSRLLSDRFSAERPKGSFSTLEIQRTEQGDSAMYLCASSTSGAGTTNTGELFFGEGSRLTVL.

This clone was observed a few times. The rearrangement joins TRBV5-1 to TRBJ2-3, with 8 bases matching TRBD1. Losses at the gene ends were 4 bases for V and 2 bases for J; bases not matched to a gene: 15. Germline-derived CDR1 and CDR2 are SGHRS and YFSETQ. This CDR3 is built from 18 residues. CDR3 sequence reads: CASSNYRDRRRFTDTQYF. The CDR3 nucleotides read TGCGCCAGCAGCAATTACCGGGACAGGCGACGGTTCACAGATACGCAGTATTTT.

The J gene is TRBJ2-3, the V gene TRBV7-9; D not resolved. The CDR3 loop spans 13 amino acids. V lost 5 bases, J lost 4 bases, and 10 bases lay in between. Germline-derived CDR1 and CDR2 are SEHNR and FQNEAQ (reference sequence). CDR3 DNA sequence: TGTGCCAGCAGCGAAAGTGGGGCAGATACGCAGTATTTT. Translation: CASSESGADTQYF. Full variable domain (outside the CDR3, taken from reference TRBV7-9 and TRBJ2-3): DTGVSQNPRHKITKRGQNVTFRCDPISEHNRLYWYRQTLGQGPEFLTYFQNEAQLEKSRLLSDRFSAERPKGSFSTLEIQRTEQGDSAMYLCASSESGADTQYFGPGTRLTVL.

V gene TRBV28 combines with J gene TRBJ2-7, with D possibly called TRBD1 or TRBD2 (5 bases each). Germline-derived CDR1 and CDR2 are MDHEN and SYDVKM. This CDR3 region has 13 residues. V dropped 2 bases and J dropped 6 bases, with 11 bases sitting between them. In DNA, the CDR3 is TGTGCCAGCAGTTTACAGGGAGTAGGCGAGCAGTACTTC. This sequence encodes CASSLQGVGEQYF.

The J gene is TRBJ1-2, the V gene TRBV5-1; 7 nucleotides match TRBD1. The V gene end was trimmed by 4 bases and the J gene end by 6 bases; junction bases not matched to a gene: 21. The CDR3 totals 18 residues. In germline, CDR1 is SGHRS, CDR2 YFSETQ. CDR3 nucleotide sequence: TGCGCCAGCAGCAGGGATGTGTTTCTCTTGGGGACAGCCAATGGCTACACCTTC. This translates into CASSRDVFLLGTANGYTF.